These 5 T cell receptor beta chains came from one sample sequenced in a study of T cell repertoires in cytomegalovirus infection (dated by TCRdb to between 2018 and 2021). Instrument on record: Illumina HiSeq 1500. TCRdb trimmed public reads at Q25 via fastp, called clones via MiXCR and kept in-frame beta chains. For every CDR3 protein sequence, its rows merge into one entry that carries the most common genes and DNA. The sample has fewer than 550,000 distinct CDR3 sequences on record, approximately 30% of them singletons. Of the sample, around 13% is held by the ten largest clones. Sequenced sample: PBMCs. Receptors originate from a human donor in good health (CMV status not recorded). Some clones in this sample may be carry-over from other donors' samples.

This clonotype was observed a handful of times. The genes are TRBV20-1 and TRBJ1-6; D is possibly TRBD1 (6 bases). The germline V gene encodes CDR1 DFQATT and CDR2 SNEGSKA (reference sequence). This CDR3 contains 15 residues. Between the trimmed V and J ends, which lost 1 base and 3 bases, there was a span of 10 bases. This CDR3 reads CSARGRGIYNSPLHF. For the CDR3, the DNA is TGCAGTGCTAGAGGCAGGGGTATCTATAATTCACCCCTCCACTTT.

This clonotype was observed a few times. This chain uses TRBV3-1 with TRBJ1-1; D remains ambiguous. This CDR3 region has 12 residues. V lost 4 bases, J lost 7 bases, and 10 bases lay in between. Looked up from germline, CDR1 is LGHDT and CDR2 is YNNKEL (reference sequence). The CDR3 protein is CASSRSTFEAFF. CDR3 DNA sequence: TGTGCCAGCAGCCGGTCTACTTTTGAAGCTTTCTTT.

The chain employs TRBV24-1 and TRBJ2-5; possibly TRBD1 for D (6 bases). CDR3 size: 15 residues. Per germline, CDR1 KGHDR and CDR2 SFDVKD. Deletions cut 4 bases from V and 1 base from J, with 12 bases between. DNA for the CDR3: TGTGCCACCAGTGACCCTGACAGGTTCCAAGAGACCCAGTACTTC. Translation: CATSDPDRFQETQYF.

There are a few counts of this clonotype. The chain carries TRBV7-9 and TRBJ2-7, with a tentative D call TRBD1 (6 bases). Germline V CDR1 and CDR2: SEHNR, FQNEAQ (reference sequence). Trimming pared 3 bases from V and 2 bases from J, leaving 11 bases between. There are 14 residues in the CDR3. The CDR3 DNA reads as TGTGCCAGCAGCTTTGACAGGCTACCCTACGAGCAGTACTTC. Its protein is CASSFDRLPYEQYF.

This clonotype has only a few counts. The V call is TRBV5-6, the J call TRBJ2-1, with D possibly matching TRBD1 (5 bases). Per germline, CDR1 SGHDT and CDR2 YYEEEE. The CDR3 spans 16 residues. V gave up 1 base and J gave up 4 bases, with 15 bases separating them. The CDR3 nucleotides read TGTGCCAGCAGCTTGCTTGTGACAGAAATTTACAATGAGCAGTTCTTC. This gives the protein CASSLLVTEIYNEQFF.